This passage covers 32 T cell receptor beta chains from one sample sequenced in a study of response to subunit inactivated influenza vaccine. TCRdb ran MiXCR on the RT-PCR reads and lists one entry per CDR3 protein. The sample records around 570,000 distinct CDR3 sequences, 7.6% being singletons. Sequencing used PBMCs from blood, obtained around 25 months after vaccination. These receptors originate from a man aged 45 to 75 who received an inactivated influenza vaccine.

In this sample, this clonotype turned up a few times. Written as DNA, the CDR3 is TGCAGCGCACAGGGGGCGCCCACCGGGGAGCTGTTTTTT. Translation gives CSAQGAPTGELFF. V usage is TRBV29-1 and J usage is TRBJ2-2; TRBD1 matches 9 bases. Germline V gene sequence: CDR1 SQVTM, CDR2 ANQGSEA. Germline trimming cut 7 bases from V and 4 bases from J; bases unmatched to any gene: 4. This CDR3 is built from 13 residues.

This clonotype was recorded at least ten times. The chain is built from TRBV27 and TRBJ2-1, with D tentatively TRBD2 (6 bases). V was clipped by 7 bases and J by 0 bases, with 16 bases between them. Germline V gene data show CDR1 as MNHEY and CDR2 as SMNVEV (reference sequence). The CDR3 totals 16 residues. In nucleotides, the CDR3 is TGTGCCAGCAAGGTGGGGGGACCGGCCTCCTACAATGAGCAGTTCTTC. It codes for CASKVGGPASYNEQFF.

This sequence joins TRBV20-1 and TRBJ2-1; D not certain. Trimming took 1 base from V and 3 from J, leaving 10 bases between them. The CDR3 is 14 amino acids. CDR1 is DFQATT and CDR2 is SNEGSKA in the germline V gene (reference sequence). The CDR3 sequence is CSARGSLYYNEQFF. DNA of the CDR3: TGCAGTGCTAGAGGGAGCTTGTACTACAATGAGCAGTTCTTC.

V gene TRBV5-6 combines with J gene TRBJ2-7; the match to TRBD2 covers 10 bases. There are 13 residues in the CDR3. Germline V CDR1 and CDR2: SGHDT, YYEEEE. V was pared by 10 bases and J by 6 bases, with 10 bases of the junction left unmatched. CDR3 amino acids: CAVSSGRWVEQYF. CDR3 DNA sequence: TGTGCCGTGTCTAGCGGGAGATGGGTCGAGCAGTACTTC.

In its sample, this clonotype was seen many times. V and J are TRBV6-2 or TRBV6-3 and TRBJ2-1; D remains unclear. Germline loops: CDR1 MNHEY, CDR2 SVGEGT. The CDR3 runs to 14 residues. V lost 7 bases and J 5 bases, leaving 15 bases between the germline ends. The CDR3 DNA is TGTGCCAGCACCTACGGGTCCAGACACAATGAGCAGTTCTTC. Its translation: CASTYGSRHNEQFF.

This clonotype has more than one count but fewer than ten. V usage is TRBV7-9 and J usage is TRBJ2-2; 9 nucleotides line up with TRBD2. Germline values: CDR1 SEHNR, CDR2 FQNEAQ (reference sequence). The CDR3 is made up of 17 amino acids. After removal of 4 bases from V and 1 base from J, the junction contained 7 bases not matched to a gene. CDR3 sequence reads: CASSSRAGGRNTGELFF. The DNA of the CDR3 is TGTGCCAGCAGCTCCCGAGCGGGGGGACGGAACACCGGGGAGCTGTTTTTT.

V and J are TRBV4-3 and TRBJ2-2; D gene uncertain. The germline V gene encodes CDR1 LGHNA and CDR2 YSLEER. The CDR3 length is 16 residues. Trimming removed 1 base from V and 6 bases from J, with 15 bases in between. CDR3 in amino acids: CASSQAPYSTPGELFF. DNA for the CDR3: TGCGCCAGCAGCCAAGCCCCCTATTCCACCCCCGGGGAGCTGTTTTTT.

In this sample, this clonotype turned up a few times. V and J are TRBV4-3 and TRBJ2-1; tentatively, D is TRBD2 (5 bases). Trimming took off 1 base at V and 4 bases at J, with 11 bases between the two ends. This CDR3 is 15 amino acids long. Germline V CDR1 and CDR2: LGHNA, YSLEER. CDR3: CASSQGIGGYNEQFF. DNA for the CDR3: TGCGCCAGCAGCCAAGGAATAGGAGGTTACAATGAGCAGTTCTTC.

This clonotype was seen only a few times. The gene calls are TRBV29-1 and TRBJ1-2; D not certain. CDR1 is SQVTM, CDR2 ANQGSEA, per germline. The CDR3 consists of 12 residues. The V end lost 3 bases, the J end lost 8 bases, and 13 bases lay between the germline ends. As DNA, the CDR3 is TGCAGCGTTGAGGACTTCAAGTGGGGCTACACCTTC. Its protein product is CSVEDFKWGYTF.

This clonotype was seen repeatedly, ten times or more. The V and J genes are TRBV6-5 and TRBJ2-2; D gene ambiguous. CDR1 MNHEY and CDR2 SVGAGI come from the germline V gene. This CDR3 contains 12 residues. V was trimmed by 5 bases and J by 4 bases, leaving 5 bases between them. CDR3 amino acids: CASSTITGELFF. CDR3 sequence (DNA): TGTGCCAGCAGTACCATCACCGGGGAGCTGTTTTTT.

The chain links TRBV19 to TRBJ1-1, with a weak D call TRBD1 (6 bases). The CDR3 has 14 residues. CDR1 and CDR2 (germline): LNHDA, SQIVND (reference sequence). With 4 bases removed from V and 6 bases from J, the gap between germline ends came to 15 bases. As DNA, the CDR3 is TGTGCCAGTAGTACCCGACAGGCTAGGGCTGAAGCTTTCTTT. It encodes CASSTRQARAEAFF. Based on the CDR3 plus reference TRBV19 and TRBJ1-1, the full variable domain is DGGITQSPKYLFRKEGQNVTLSCEQNLNHDAMYWYRQDPGQGLRLIYYSQIVNDFQKGDIAEGYSVSREKKESFPLTVTSAQKNPTAFYLCASSTRQARAEAFFGQGTRLTVV.

This clonotype was seen repeatedly, ten times or more. The chain couples TRBV4-3 to TRBJ1-6; no reliable D call. Germline V gene sequence: CDR1 LGHNA, CDR2 YSLEER. V lost 0 bases, J lost 2 bases, and 8 bases lay in between. The CDR3 is 16 residues long. This chain's CDR3 is CASSQEWEPYNSPLHF. The DNA of the CDR3 is TGCGCCAGCAGCCAAGAATGGGAACCCTATAATTCACCCCTCCACTTT.

The V call is TRBV28, the J call TRBJ2-3, with 10 bases that match TRBD1. Germline V gene sequence: CDR1 MDHEN, CDR2 SYDVKM. V lost 10 bases, J lost 0 bases, and 4 bases stayed unmatched. This CDR3 is 14 amino acids long. The DNA for the CDR3 is TGTGCCACCCTGGACAGGGGGAGCACAGATACGCAGTATTTT. Its translation is CATLDRGSTDTQYF.

The rearrangement joins TRBV11-3 to TRBJ1-5; D ambiguous. Germline V gives CDR1 SGHNT, CDR2 YENEEA. Between the trimmed V and J ends, which lost 7 bases and 0 bases, there was a span of 13 bases. The CDR3 is 15 residues long. In DNA form, the CDR3 reads TGTGCCAGCACGTCGGGTGGGAATAGCAATCAGCCCCAGCATTTT. Its translation: CASTSGGNSNQPQHF.

The J gene is TRBJ1-1, the V gene TRBV6-2 or TRBV6-3; D is perhaps TRBD1 (6 bases). The CDR3 is 13 residues long. V lost 6 bases to trimming and J lost 5 bases, with 13 bases between them. CDR1 MNHEY and CDR2 SVGEGT come from the germline V gene. This CDR3 reads CASRFTGWTEAFF. The CDR3 nucleotides are TGTGCCAGCAGGTTCACAGGGTGGACTGAAGCTTTCTTT.

This clonotype has only a few counts. The V call is TRBV29-1, the J call TRBJ2-2; TRBD1 matches at 7 bases. The V gene end was trimmed by 7 bases and the J gene end by 4 bases; junction bases not matched to a gene: 9. This CDR3 comprises 14 residues. Germline assignment: CDR1 SQVTM and CDR2 ANQGSEA. CDR3 in amino acids: CSAQITGATGELFF. CDR3 in DNA: TGCAGCGCCCAGATAACAGGGGCCACCGGGGAGCTGTTTTTT.

V and J are TRBV27 and TRBJ2-5; 13 bases match TRBD2. J was trimmed by 4 bases and V by 4 bases; bases with no gene match: 9. Germline V CDR1 and CDR2: MNHEY, SMNVEV (reference sequence). The CDR3 sequence is 17 residues long. The CDR3 DNA sequence: TGTGCCAGCAGTTCAACTAGCGGGGGGGCGTACGGAGAGACCCAGTACTTC. Translated: CASSSTSGGAYGETQYF.

In this sample, this clonotype turned up many times. This chain uses TRBV20-1 with TRBJ1-3, with a weak D call TRBD1 (6 bases). The CDR3 has 14 amino acids. CDR1 is DFQATT and CDR2 is SNEGSKA in the germline V gene (reference sequence). V lost 3 bases to trimming and J lost 2 bases, with 11 bases between them. This CDR3 is CSASQGSPGNTIYF. The DNA of the CDR3 is TGCAGTGCTAGCCAGGGGAGCCCTGGAAACACCATATATTTT.

This clonotype was found a few times. V is TRBV12-3 or TRBV12-4 and J is TRBJ1-3, with D perhaps TRBD1 (5 bases). This CDR3 is built from 16 residues. The ends were cut back, 6 bases at V and 8 bases at J, with 23 bases in the middle. CDR3 in amino acids: CASSLGPQGRGDTIYF. CDR3 sequence (DNA): TGTGCCAGCAGCCTGGGCCCCCAGGGACGGGGTGACACCATATATTTT.

V gene TRBV25-1 combines with J gene TRBJ2-7; tentatively, D is TRBD2 (5 bases). The CDR3 contains 14 residues. Trimming left V 6 bases short and J 0 bases short, with 12 bases between. CDR1 is MGHDK and CDR2 is SYGVNS in the germline V gene. This CDR3 reads CASRTGFPSYEQYF. The CDR3 DNA reads TGTGCCAGCAGAACGGGGTTCCCCTCCTACGAGCAGTACTTC.

The table lists this clonotype with many counts. The chain carries TRBV4-2 and TRBJ2-1, with D hard to call. Germline-derived CDR1 and CDR2 are LGHNA and YNFKEQ. Trimming removed 0 bases at V and 5 bases at J, with 8 bases between. The CDR3 covers 14 residues. CDR3: CASSQEEPDNEQFF. The CDR3 coding sequence is TGTGCCAGCAGCCAAGAGGAACCCGACAATGAGCAGTTCTTC.

Ten or more counts support this clonotype. The chain links TRBV10-1 to TRBJ2-3; D is unresolved. Trimming took 4 bases from V and 1 from J, leaving 9 bases between them. Germline lookup yields CDR1 WNHNN and CDR2 SYGVQD (reference sequence). This CDR3 has 14 residues. CDR3 region: CASSGAEGTDTQYF. The DNA for the CDR3 is TGCGCCAGCAGTGGGGCTGAAGGCACAGATACGCAGTATTTT.

The chain links TRBV7-2 to TRBJ1-1; 8 positions agree with TRBD1. This CDR3 has 16 residues. The germline V gene encodes CDR1 SGHTA and CDR2 FQGNSA. The trim removed 5 bases at V and 5 bases at J, leaving 13 bases unmatched. The chain's CDR3 is CASSNTGGLRRTEAFF. CDR3 bases: TGTGCCAGCAGCAATACAGGGGGTCTTCGGAGAACTGAAGCTTTCTTT.

This clonotype was seen repeatedly, ten times or more. In DNA form, the CDR3 reads TGCAGTGCTAGAGGACGGGGCCTAACTGAAGCTTTCTTT. This translates into CSARGRGLTEAFF. The chain employs TRBV20-1 and TRBJ1-1; perhaps TRBD1 as D (5 bases). V was pared by 1 base and J by 5 bases, with 11 bases between. The CDR3 contains 13 residues. From germline, CDR1 is DFQATT and CDR2 SNEGSKA (reference sequence).

This clonotype occurred many times. The chain couples TRBV27 to TRBJ2-1; D is uncertain. The CDR3 sequence is 16 residues long. Per germline, CDR1 MNHEY and CDR2 SMNVEV (reference sequence). Trimming removed 2 bases from V and 0 bases from J, with 11 bases in between. CDR3 region: CASSLQIDSSYNEQFF. The DNA for the CDR3 is TGTGCCAGCAGTTTACAAATAGATTCCTCCTACAATGAGCAGTTCTTC.

This clonotype came up many times. The rearrangement links TRBV12-3 or TRBV12-4 to TRBJ2-7; 7 bases line up with TRBD1. The CDR3 is made up of 14 amino acids. J gave up 3 bases and V 6 bases, and 8 bases lay outside the gene matches. Here the CDR3 reads CASSPTGEYYEQYF. The CDR3 region has the DNA TGTGCCAGCAGCCCTACAGGGGAGTACTACGAGCAGTACTTC.

This clonotype was counted between two and nine times. This chain joins TRBV20-1 and TRBJ1-1, with D perhaps matching TRBD1 (6 bases). Germline CDR1 DFQATT, CDR2 SNEGSKA (reference sequence). V lost 0 bases and J lost 1, with 15 bases in between. The CDR3 has 16 amino acids. The CDR3 is CSARDRPEQGNTEAFF. The CDR3 nucleotides are TGCAGTGCTAGAGATCGTCCCGAACAGGGGAACACTGAAGCTTTCTTT.

This chain joins TRBV20-1 and TRBJ2-1; D is unclear. CDR3 length: 15 residues. V dropped 6 bases and J dropped 0 bases, with 15 bases sitting between them. The germline V gene has CDR1 DFQATT and CDR2 SNEGSKA (reference sequence). The chain's CDR3 is CSAYIPLLSYNEQFF. The CDR3 DNA reads TGCAGTGCATACATCCCACTTCTCTCCTACAATGAGCAGTTCTTC.

This chain joins TRBV5-1 and TRBJ1-1; the D is unclear. V lost 0 bases to trimming and J lost 8 bases, with 14 bases between them. The CDR3 is 14 residues long. Germline CDR1 SGHRS, CDR2 YFSETQ. The CDR3 DNA follows: TGCGCCAGCAGCTTGGCCCGACGGCTAGGGGAAGCTTTCTTT. Residues: CASSLARRLGEAFF.

J is TRBJ2-1 and V is TRBV5-1; TRBD1 matches 7 bases. V dropped 3 bases and J dropped 9; count of bases not matched to a gene: 15. CDR1 and CDR2 from the germline V gene are SGHRS and YFSETQ. The CDR3 loop spans 16 amino acids. The CDR3 DNA sequence: TGCGCCAGCAGCTCGGGACAGTGGTTTCCCACTGGTGAGCAGTTCTTC. Translated, it gives CASSSGQWFPTGEQFF. The full variable domain, rest sourced from reference TRBV5-1 and TRBJ2-1, is KAGVTQTPRYLIKTRGQQVTLSCSPISGHRSVSWYQQTPGQGLQFLFEYFSETQRNKGNFPGRFSGRQFSNSRSEMNVSTLELGDSALYLCASSSGQWFPTGEQFFGPGTRLTVL.

CDR3 protein: CASGPGPDGFKFRETQYF. The DNA of the CDR3 is TGTGCCAGCGGCCCTGGGCCCGACGGGTTTAAGTTTCGTGAGACCCAGTACTTC. The V gene is TRBV4-2, the J gene TRBJ2-5; no clear D. The CDR3 has 18 residues. The V gene's germline CDR1 is LGHNA and CDR2 YNFKEQ. V dropped 8 bases and J dropped 5 bases, with 30 bases sitting between them.

This clonotype was found a few times. V and J are TRBV18 and TRBJ2-3; 8 bases are shared with TRBD1. V lost 1 base, J lost 5 bases, and 8 bases stayed unmatched. Germline-derived CDR1 and CDR2 are KGHSH and LQKENI. The CDR3 consists of 16 residues. The CDR3 sequence is CASSPRPQGAKDTQYF. For the CDR3, the DNA is TGTGCCAGCTCACCACGTCCCCAGGGGGCGAAAGATACGCAGTATTTT.